Presented here are 31 T cell receptor beta chains from one specimen sequenced in a study of beta chain features in type 1 diabetes. General study findings and limits: Among patients with Type 1 diabetes, TCRB CDR3s were moderately but significantly shorter in every one of the four CD4+ subsets.

Their recognized antigens are unknown. Expressed TCRB transcripts got sequenced, as all isolated RNA was reverse transcribed. The data were produced by immunoSEQ multiplex PCR, yet TCRdb's version contains in-frame clones alone and is incomplete. The table shows 17,000 or so clones, with under 80% occurring only once. Input material: stem cell memory CD4+ T cells from blood. The origin of the receptors is a man aged 25 to 45 with type 1 diabetes.

This chain connects TRBV29-1 to TRBJ2-3, with 8 nucleotides matching TRBD2. The germline CDR1 and CDR2 sequences are SQVTM and ANQGSEA. J was trimmed by 5 bases and V by 2 bases; bases with no gene match: 9. This CDR3 has 15 amino acids. The CDR3 spells CSVEHQRGSIDTQYF. CDR3 nucleotides: TGCAGCGTTGAACACCAGCGGGGGTCGATAGATACGCAGTATTTT.

The rearrangement links TRBV18 to TRBJ1-3; no clear D. Germline values: CDR1 KGHSH, CDR2 LQKENI. Trimming removed 5 bases from V and 0 bases from J, with 20 bases in between. This CDR3 has 18 amino acids. The CDR3 bases are TGTGCCAGCTCATCAAACAACCCTTTGACTAGCTCTGGAAACACCATATATTTT. It is translated as CASSSNNPLTSSGNTIYF.

This chain connects TRBV7-2 to TRBJ2-3; no definite D call. Trimming removed 3 bases from V and 1 base from J, with 8 bases in between. Germline V gives CDR1 SGHTA, CDR2 FQGNSA. The CDR3 sequence is 14 residues long. The CDR3 DNA reads as TGTGCCAGCAGCTTTGACTGGGGCACAGATACGCAGTATTTT. Protein product: CASSFDWGTDTQYF.

This clone was found a few times. The chain carries TRBV7-2 and TRBJ1-5; tentatively, D is TRBD1 (6 bases). Per the germline V gene, CDR1 is SGHTA and CDR2 is FQGNSA. This CDR3 has 15 amino acids. V shed 5 bases and J shed 2 bases, with 13 bases lying between them. The CDR3 bases are TGTGCCAGCAGCCCCTCTGGACAGCGCAATCAGCCCCAGCATTTT. Translating gives CASSPSGQRNQPQHF.

The gene calls are TRBV5-1 and TRBJ1-1; D call uncertain. Per germline, CDR1 SGHRS and CDR2 YFSETQ. There are 14 residues in the CDR3. Between the trimmed V and J ends, which lost 6 bases and 3 bases, there was a span of 15 bases. In DNA, the CDR3 is TGCGCCAGCACCGAAACAGTAATGGACACTGAAGCTTTCTTT. The encoded protein is CASTETVMDTEAFF.

This clone was seen only a few times. This rearrangement joins TRBV29-1 to TRBJ1-1; tentatively, D is TRBD1 (6 bases). The V gene's germline CDR1 is SQVTM and CDR2 ANQGSEA. This CDR3 is built from 14 residues. The ends were cut back, 3 bases at V and 1 base at J, with 12 bases in the middle. The CDR3 nucleotides read TGCAGCGTTGAGAGGACAGTTACGAACACTGAAGCTTTCTTT. Its protein is CSVERTVTNTEAFF.

The V and J genes are TRBV7-2 and TRBJ2-3; 11 nucleotides line up with TRBD2. The germline gives CDR1 SGHTA, CDR2 FQGNSA. CDR3 size: 16 residues. V dropped 6 bases and J dropped 2; count of bases not matched to a gene: 7. This CDR3 is CASRRTSGGSTDTQYF. In DNA, the CDR3 is TGTGCCAGCAGGCGTACTAGCGGGGGATCCACAGATACGCAGTATTTT.

The V call is TRBV7-9, the J call TRBJ1-2, with TRBD1 matching over 9 bases. The CDR3 extends over 15 amino acids. V gave up 1 base and J gave up 8 bases; unmatched junction bases: 8. Germline values: CDR1 SEHNR, CDR2 FQNEAQ (reference sequence). The CDR3 here is CASSLGMGQGDGYTF. CDR3 coding DNA: TGTGCCAGCAGCTTAGGAATGGGACAGGGAGACGGCTACACCTTC. Full variable domain (outside the CDR3, taken from reference TRBV7-9 and TRBJ1-2): DTGVSQNPRHKITKRGQNVTFRCDPISEHNRLYWYRQTLGQGPEFLTYFQNEAQLEKSRLLSDRFSAERPKGSFSTLEIQRTEQGDSAMYLCASSLGMGQGDGYTFGSGTRLTVV.

The chain recombines TRBV7-9 with TRBJ2-3, with 12 bases fitting TRBD2. This CDR3 is 18 amino acids long. Germline trimming cut 4 bases from V and 5 bases from J; bases unmatched to any gene: 13. Germline V gene sequence: CDR1 SEHNR, CDR2 FQNEAQ (reference sequence). CDR3 region: CASSYPRLAGAPGDTQYF. The CDR3 DNA is TGTGCCAGCAGCTACCCACGACTAGCGGGGGCACCGGGAGATACGCAGTATTTT.

The chain employs TRBV19 and TRBJ2-1; weak D call: TRBD1 (6 bases). Germline V CDR1 and CDR2: LNHDA, SQIVND (reference sequence). The CDR3 covers 15 residues. V was pared by 6 bases and J by 7 bases, with 19 bases between. The DNA of the CDR3 is TGTGCCAGTAGAACATCTACGGGACACGTTAATGAGCAGTTCTTC. Its translation: CASRTSTGHVNEQFF.

The chain couples TRBV4-3 to TRBJ1-3; no firm D call. V lost 0 bases and J lost 6, with 12 bases in between. The V gene's germline CDR1 is LGHNA and CDR2 YSLEER. The CDR3 has 15 residues. The CDR3: CASSQDRTHQNTIYF. The DNA of the CDR3 is TGCGCCAGCAGCCAAGATCGTACACACCAAAACACCATATATTTT.

The chain carries TRBV7-3 and TRBJ2-5; D remains unclear. The CDR3 is 13 amino acids. Between the trimmed V and J ends, which lost 5 bases and 0 bases, there was a span of 7 bases. Per the germline V gene, CDR1 is SGHTA and CDR2 is FQGTGA. As DNA, the CDR3 is TGTGCCAGCAGCCCTTCGTACCAAGAGACCCAGTACTTC. Protein product: CASSPSYQETQYF. Variable domain in full (rest from reference TRBV7-3 and TRBJ2-5): GAGVSQTPSNKVTEKGKYVELRCDPISGHTALYWYRQSLGQGPEFLIYFQGTGAADDSGLPNDRFFAVRPEGSVSTLKIQRTERGDSAVYLCASSPSYQETQYFGPGTRLLVL.

This chain joins TRBV11-2 and TRBJ2-6; 7 bases are a match to TRBD1. The V and J ends lost 5 bases and 5 bases, in that order; junction bases with no gene match: 6. This CDR3 comprises 15 residues. The V gene's germline CDR1 is SGHAT and CDR2 FQNNGV. The CDR3, as DNA: TGTGCCAGCAGCCCCAGGGGGTCTCGGGCCAACGTCCTGACTTTC. Protein sequence: CASSPRGSRANVLTF. Based on the CDR3 plus reference TRBV11-2 and TRBJ2-6, the full variable domain is EAGVAQSPRYKIIEKRQSVAFWCNPISGHATLYWYQQILGQGPKLLIQFQNNGVVDDSQLPKDRFSAERLKGVDSTLKIQPAKLEDSAVYLCASSPRGSRANVLTFGAGSRLTVL.

This chain joins TRBV10-3 and TRBJ2-1; the match to TRBD2 covers 14 bases. CDR3 length: 13 amino acids. Looked up from germline, CDR1 is ENHRY and CDR2 is SYGVKD. The CDR3 loop is CASTSGGAGEQFF. In nucleotides, the CDR3 is TGTGCTTCGACTAGCGGGGGGGCGGGGGAGCAGTTCTTC.

This chain connects TRBV28 to TRBJ1-2; no reliable D call. Deletions cut 2 bases from V and 4 bases from J, with 5 bases between. Germline CDR1 and CDR2: MDHEN and SYDVKM. The length of the CDR3 is 12 residues. DNA for the CDR3: TGTGCCAGCAGTTTAAGCCGCTATGGCTACACCTTC. This sequence encodes CASSLSRYGYTF.

V is TRBV27 and J is TRBJ1-1, with D unresolved. Trimming shortened V by 5 bases and J by 7 bases, and 14 bases separated the two germline ends. Germline V gene data show CDR1 as MNHEY and CDR2 as SMNVEV (reference sequence). The CDR3 runs 13 residues. CDR3 bases: TGTGCCAGCAGTGCCTCGGATCGACTTGAAGCTTTCTTT. This codes for CASSASDRLEAFF.

The rearrangement uses TRBV7-2 and TRBJ2-7; 8 bases line up with TRBD2. J was trimmed by 2 bases and V by 0 bases; bases with no gene match: 6. The CDR3 is made up of 16 amino acids. The germline V gene encodes CDR1 SGHTA and CDR2 FQGNSA. CDR3 sequence: CASSLAQTSAAYEQYF. The CDR3 DNA sequence: TGTGCCAGCAGCTTAGCGCAGACTAGCGCCGCCTACGAGCAGTACTTC.

Turning to this clone: A read error may account for a junction end that differs from germline. The chain links TRBV5-1 to TRBJ2-5; no firm D call. In germline, CDR1 is SGHRS, CDR2 YFSETQ. This CDR3 region has 14 residues. The CDR3 loop is CASTRAEVQETQYF. Here the CDR3 DNA reads TGCGCGAGCACCCGAGCTGAAGTACAAGAGACCCAGTACTTC. The whole variable domain, remainder taken from reference TRBV5-1 and TRBJ2-5, is KAGVTQTPRYLIKTRGQQVTLSCSPISGHRSVSWYQQTPGQGLQFLFEYFSETQRNKGNFPGRFSGRQFSNSRSEMNVSTLELGDSALYLCASTRAEVQETQYFGPGTRLLVL.

The J gene is TRBJ1-5, the V gene TRBV20-1; no clear D. The V end lost 6 bases, the J end lost 5 bases, and 5 bases lay between the germline ends. This CDR3 has 10 residues. CDR1 and CDR2 (germline): DFQATT, SNEGSKA (reference sequence). Here the CDR3 reads CSAGYQPQHF. The CDR3 nucleotides are TGCAGTGCGGGCTATCAGCCCCAGCATTTT.

V gene TRBV19 combines with J gene TRBJ2-1; TRBD1 matches 7 bases. This CDR3 has 15 residues. Trimming removed 1 base from V and 2 bases from J; junction bases left unmatched: 2. Germline CDR1 reads LNHDA; CDR2 reads SQIVND (reference sequence). DNA of the CDR3: TGTGCCAGTAGTATAGGGCAGGGGGCCTACAATGAGCAGTTCTTC. Translated: CASSIGQGAYNEQFF.

There are a few counts of this clone. The rearrangement links TRBV18 to TRBJ1-1, with no clear D. CDR1 KGHSH and CDR2 LQKENI come from the germline V gene. CDR3 length: 12 amino acids. Trimming shortened V by 2 bases and J by 7 bases, and 8 bases separated the two germline ends. CDR3 coding DNA: TGTGCCAGCTCACCATACGAGGTTGAAGCTTTCTTT. This translates into CASSPYEVEAFF.

This chain uses TRBV2 with TRBJ2-3, with TRBD2 matching 10 bases. CDR1 is SNHLY, CDR2 FYNNEI, per germline. The CDR3 is made up of 14 amino acids. The V and J ends lost 9 bases and 3 bases, in that order; junction bases with no gene match: 6. The CDR3 reads CASQAGGRTDTQYF. The CDR3 DNA is TGTGCCAGTCAAGCGGGGGGGCGGACAGATACGCAGTATTTT.

V usage is TRBV7-8 and J usage is TRBJ2-5; D unclear. V dropped 3 bases and J dropped 7 bases, with 15 bases sitting between them. Germline V gene lookup returns CDR1 SGHVS and CDR2 FQNEAQ. The CDR3 extends over 14 amino acids. Written as DNA, the CDR3 is TGTGCCAGCAGCTTCTGGGCAGCCTTGGGGACCCAGTACTTC. Its protein is CASSFWAALGTQYF. Using reference TRBV7-8 and TRBJ2-5 for the parts outside the CDR3, the full variable domain is GAGVSQSPRYKVAKRGQDVALRCDPISGHVSLFWYQQALGQGPEFLTYFQNEAQLDKSGLPSDRFFAERPEGSVSTLKIQRTQQEDSAVYLCASSFWAALGTQYFGPGTRLLVL.

The rearrangement links TRBV7-2 to TRBJ1-2; TRBD1 matches 8 bases. CDR3 length: 12 residues. The germline V gene encodes CDR1 SGHTA and CDR2 FQGNSA. The ends lost 5 bases at V and 6 bases at J; junction bases unmatched: 2. CDR3 sequence (DNA): TGTGCCAGCAGCCTGGACAGGGATGGCTACACCTTC. This sequence encodes CASSLDRDGYTF.

The V gene is TRBV5-1, the J gene TRBJ1-2; D not resolved. Germline CDR1 is SGHRS and CDR2 is YFSETQ. The germline V and J ends were trimmed by 4 bases and 8 bases, with 15 bases remaining between them. The CDR3 totals 13 residues. Written as DNA, the CDR3 is TGCGCCAGCAGCCCGGACGGCCCGGGAGGCTACACCTTC. It yields the protein CASSPDGPGGYTF.

This chain uses TRBV5-1 with TRBJ2-3; perhaps TRBD1 as D (5 bases). The CDR3 has 15 residues. The V gene's germline CDR1 is SGHRS and CDR2 YFSETQ. Trimming pared 4 bases from V and 5 bases from J, leaving 17 bases between. In DNA form, the CDR3 reads TGCGCCAGCAGCCAGCTGTCAGGGTACAGAGATACGCAGTATTTT. It is translated as CASSQLSGYRDTQYF.

This clone was observed a few times. This rearrangement joins TRBV2 to TRBJ1-5; 10 positions agree with TRBD1. This CDR3 has 14 amino acids. Germline CDR1 SNHLY, CDR2 FYNNEI. With V trimmed by 10 bases and J by 2 bases, 5 bases remained unmatched. The CDR3 sequence: CATAGTGGNQPQHF. In DNA, the CDR3 is TGTGCCACCGCCGGGACAGGGGGCAATCAGCCCCAGCATTTT.

The rearrangement links TRBV6-5 to TRBJ2-2, with 8 positions matching TRBD1. J was trimmed by 7 bases and V by 9 bases; bases with no gene match: 10. Germline loops: CDR1 MNHEY, CDR2 SVGAGI. The CDR3 sequence is 14 residues long. The CDR3 loop is CASGDRWKSGELFF. The CDR3 DNA reads TGTGCCAGTGGGGACAGGTGGAAGAGCGGGGAGCTGTTTTTT.

The table lists this clone with a few counts. For the CDR3, the DNA is TGTGCCTGGAGGCGGGCGTACCCCTATGGCTACACCTTC. It specifies CAWRRAYPYGYTF. The chain is built from TRBV30 and TRBJ1-2, with D unresolved. CDR3 size: 13 residues. Germline CDR1 is GTSNPN and CDR2 is SVGIG (reference sequence). Trimming pared 3 bases from V and 4 bases from J, leaving 12 bases between.

The gene calls are TRBV5-1 and TRBJ2-1; perhaps TRBD1 as D (5 bases). This CDR3 has 13 residues. V dropped 4 bases and J dropped 10 bases, with 15 bases sitting between them. Germline loops: CDR1 SGHRS, CDR2 YFSETQ. DNA for the CDR3: TGCGCCAGCAGCCCCGGTCAGGGTTTAGAGCAGTTCTTC. Translating gives CASSPGQGLEQFF.

This chain links TRBV7-6 with TRBJ2-7; a weak D match, TRBD2 (6 bases). Germline assignment: CDR1 SGHVS and CDR2 FNYEAQ. The CDR3 runs to 17 residues. V gave up 1 base and J gave up 3 bases, with 19 bases separating them. The CDR3 here is CASSLVGGTDLGYEQYF. In DNA form, the CDR3 reads TGTGCCAGCAGCTTAGTAGGTGGGACTGACCTCGGCTACGAGCAGTACTTC. The entire variable domain, with the rest obtained from reference TRBV7-6 and TRBJ2-7, is as follows: GAGVSQSPRYKVTKRGQDVALRCDPISGHVSLYWYRQALGQGPEFLTYFNYEAQQDKSGLPNDRFSAERPEGSISTLTIQRTEQRDSAMYRCASSLVGGTDLGYEQYFGPGTRLTVT.